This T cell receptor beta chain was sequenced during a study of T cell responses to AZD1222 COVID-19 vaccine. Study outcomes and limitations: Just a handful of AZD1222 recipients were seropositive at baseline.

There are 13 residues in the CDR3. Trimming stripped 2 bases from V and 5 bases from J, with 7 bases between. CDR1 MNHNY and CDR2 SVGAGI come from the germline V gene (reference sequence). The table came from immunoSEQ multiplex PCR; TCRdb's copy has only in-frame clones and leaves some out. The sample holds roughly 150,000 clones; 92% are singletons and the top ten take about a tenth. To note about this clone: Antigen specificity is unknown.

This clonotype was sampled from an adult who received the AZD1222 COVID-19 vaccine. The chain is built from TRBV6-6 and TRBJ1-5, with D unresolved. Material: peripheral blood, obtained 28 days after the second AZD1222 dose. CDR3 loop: CASSYEGYQPQHF. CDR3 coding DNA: TGTGCCAGCAGTTACGAGGGCTATCAGCCCCAGCATTTT.